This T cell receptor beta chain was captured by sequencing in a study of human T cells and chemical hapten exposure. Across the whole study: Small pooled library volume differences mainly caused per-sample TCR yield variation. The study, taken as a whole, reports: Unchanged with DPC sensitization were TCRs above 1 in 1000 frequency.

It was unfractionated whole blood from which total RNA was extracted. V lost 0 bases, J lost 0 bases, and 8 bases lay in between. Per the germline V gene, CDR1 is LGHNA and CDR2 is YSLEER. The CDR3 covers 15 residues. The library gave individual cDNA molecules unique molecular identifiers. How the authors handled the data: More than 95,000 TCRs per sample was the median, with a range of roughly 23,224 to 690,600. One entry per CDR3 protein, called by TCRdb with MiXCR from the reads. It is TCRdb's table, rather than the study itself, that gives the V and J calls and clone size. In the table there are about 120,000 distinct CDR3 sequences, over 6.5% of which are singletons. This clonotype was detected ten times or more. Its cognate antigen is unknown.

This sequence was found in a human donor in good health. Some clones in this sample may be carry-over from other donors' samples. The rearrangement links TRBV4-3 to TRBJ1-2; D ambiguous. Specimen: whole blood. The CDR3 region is CASSQDLSPNYGYTF. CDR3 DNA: TGCGCCAGCAGCCAAGATTTGTCCCCTAACTATGGCTACACCTTC.